Below, 6 T cell receptor beta chains from the same sample are listed, as sequenced in a study of shared clonotypes between healthy human individuals. Method: immunoSEQ multiplex PCR; TCRdb's copy keeps in-frame clones and lacks some. The sample includes 1,500,000 or so clones, approximately 98.5% of them seen just once. The sequenced material came from naive CD4+ T cells sorted from blood. Documented subset: CD45RA+ positively selected. Receptor source: a man younger than 40 in good health.

This clone has just one count. The chain recombines TRBV4-1 with TRBJ1-2; possible D gene TRBD1, 6 bases. The CDR3 totals 17 residues. Trimming cost V 1 base and J 7 bases, with 22 bases left between them. The V gene's germline CDR1 is MGHRA and CDR2 YSYEKL. The CDR3 DNA follows: TGCGCCAGCAGCCAAGTCTGGGCGTCAGGGGAGGGTAGTGGCTACACCTTC. As protein: CASSQVWASGEGSGYTF.

Written as DNA, the CDR3 is TGTGCCAGCAGGACTAGCGGGAGTAGGTACGAGCAGTACTTC. It is translated as CASRTSGSRYEQYF. This chain links TRBV6-5 with TRBJ2-7; 12 bases map to TRBD2. From germline, CDR1 is MNHEY and CDR2 SVGAGI. The CDR3 loop spans 14 amino acids. The V and J ends lost 6 bases and 4 bases, in that order; junction bases with no gene match: 4.

This clone occurred once. The V call is TRBV11-3, the J call TRBJ2-1; D is perhaps TRBD2 (6 bases). Trimming stripped 3 bases from V and 5 bases from J, with 11 bases between. The CDR3 runs to 14 residues. The germline V gene encodes CDR1 SGHNT and CDR2 YENEEA. CDR3 protein: CASSLSGLNNEQFF. The DNA for the CDR3 is TGTGCCAGCAGCTTGTCGGGACTTAACAATGAGCAGTTCTTC. Based on the CDR3 plus reference TRBV11-3 and TRBJ2-1, the full variable domain is EAGVVQSPRYKIIEKKQPVAFWCNPISGHNTLYWYLQNLGQGPELLIRYENEEAVDDSQLPKDRFSAERLKGVDSTLKIQPAELGDSAVYLCASSLSGLNNEQFFGPGTRLTVL.

V and J are TRBV6-5 and TRBJ2-7; D is unresolved. This CDR3 comprises 15 residues. The V gene's germline CDR1 is MNHEY and CDR2 SVGAGI. Trimming took off 5 bases at V and 3 bases at J, with 17 bases between the two ends. The CDR3 loop reads CASSIDPLRLYEQYF. CDR3 nucleotide sequence: TGTGCCAGCAGTATAGACCCTCTGCGGCTCTACGAGCAGTACTTC.

The gene calls are TRBV5-4 and TRBJ2-1, with 7 positions matching TRBD1. CDR1 SGHNT and CDR2 YYREEE come from the germline V gene (reference sequence). This CDR3 comprises 13 residues. J lost 6 bases, V lost 4 bases, and 4 bases had no gene match. Here the CDR3 reads CASSTGQPNEQFF. Written as DNA, the CDR3 is TGTGCCAGCAGCACGGGACAGCCCAATGAGCAGTTCTTC.

The rearrangement joins TRBV9 to TRBJ2-1, with D uncertain. This CDR3 is 17 amino acids long. CDR1 is SGDLS, CDR2 YYNGEE, per germline. Trimming took off 0 bases at V and 4 bases at J, with 17 bases between the two ends. CDR3 nucleotide sequence: TGTGCCAGCAGCGTAGAAGTGTCCCTTTGGCAATACAATGAGCAGTTCTTC. Its protein is CASSVEVSLWQYNEQFF.